This T cell receptor beta chain appears in the sequencing data of a study of blood T cell repertoires in COVID-19. Across the study: Sources were T cells, B-cell-depleted T cells, or PBMCs; the material itself was cDNA or gDNA.

This clone has just one count. Trimming pared 5 bases from V and 6 bases from J, leaving 14 bases between. The length of the CDR3 is 13 residues. Germline lookup yields CDR1 SGHTA and CDR2 FQGNSA. Authors' processing steps: Reference gene primer amplification gave estimated nucleated cell counts. Clones were read by immunoSEQ multiplex PCR, and TCRdb kept only the in-frame ones, dropping some. Clonal size and the V and J genes are those of that table, whereas D and trimming came from the DNA. The sample shows fewer than 400,000 clones, more than 85% of them seen only once. This receptor was obtained from a woman in her thirties who had recovered from COVID-19. Input material: PBMCs or T cells enriched from blood (not recorded which). This chain connects TRBV7-2 to TRBJ2-7, with D maybe TRBD2 (6 bases). CDR3 in amino acids: CASSQIRDSEQYF. CDR3 in DNA: TGTGCCAGCAGCCAGATCCGGGACTCCGAGCAGTACTTC.